The 24 T cell receptor beta chains in this list originate from one sample, sequenced in a study of tumor-infiltrating lymphocytes in primary liver carcinoma. The researchers obtained blood RNA from unsorted whole blood and also extracted germline DNA. cDNA specific to TCR beta was made from 500 to 650 ng of total RNA, with a constant-region primer employed for priming. Generation of the TCR beta libraries relied on three nested multiplex PCR rounds using slightly modified ARM-PCR. The two initial PCR rounds, roughly 9 cycles each, used TRBV1-TRBV30 forward and C-beta reverse primers. MiXCR, applied by TCRdb to the multiplex PCR reads, yields one record per CDR3 protein. The table lists about 180,000 distinct CDR3 sequences, 60% of them singletons. Sequencing was carried out using peripheral blood. These receptor sequences come from a man aged 35 to 55 with primary liver carcinoma and hepatitis B virus infection.

V gene TRBV5-8 combines with J gene TRBJ2-7; 9 nucleotides agree with TRBD1. The CDR3 covers 14 residues. Germline V CDR1 and CDR2: SGHTS, YDEGEE. Germline trimming cut 5 bases from V and 6 bases from J; bases unmatched to any gene: 9. CDR3 sequence reads: CASSSRQGGFEQYF. The CDR3 nucleotides are TGTGCCAGCAGTTCCCGACAGGGGGGGTTCGAGCAGTACTTC.

This clonotype was counted at least ten times. This chain links TRBV11-2 with TRBJ2-7; 14 nucleotides align to TRBD2. The CDR3 length is 19 residues. J was trimmed by 3 bases and V by 7 bases; bases with no gene match: 17. The germline CDR1 and CDR2 sequences are SGHAT and FQNNGV. The CDR3 reads CASTSDRGRTSGRFYEQYF. The CDR3 nucleotides read TGTGCCAGCACCTCGGACAGGGGGCGGACTAGCGGGAGGTTCTACGAGCAGTACTTC. Full variable domain (rest looked up from reference TRBV11-2 and TRBJ2-7): EAGVAQSPRYKIIEKRQSVAFWCNPISGHATLYWYQQILGQGPKLLIQFQNNGVVDDSQLPKDRFSAERLKGVDSTLKIQPAKLEDSAVYLCASTSDRGRTSGRFYEQYFGPGTRLTVT.

Comment on this clonotype: It may be a read error: a sequence one base away is much more abundant. The chain employs TRBV4-2 and TRBJ2-5, with D maybe TRBD2 (5 bases). CDR3 length equals 14 residues. Germline V CDR1 and CDR2: LGHNA, YNFKEQ. CDR3 nucleotides: TGTGCCAACAGCCAAGAGGCCCTAGCTGGGACCCAGTACTTC. This gives the protein CANSQEALAGTQYF.

The chain joins TRBV11-2 to TRBJ1-5, with 7 nucleotides matching TRBD1. The CDR3 consists of 15 residues. The V and J ends lost 5 bases and 4 bases, in that order; junction bases with no gene match: 8. From germline, CDR1 is SGHAT and CDR2 FQNNGV. The chain's CDR3 is CASSRTGDENQPQHF. CDR3 in DNA: TGTGCCAGCAGCAGGACAGGTGATGAGAATCAGCCCCAGCATTTT.

A remark on this clonotype: A much larger clone is a single base away; this may be a read error. This chain links TRBV29-1 with TRBJ1-1; the match to TRBD1 covers 7 bases. The CDR3 length is 12 residues. In germline, CDR1 is SQVTM, CDR2 ANQGSEA. CDR3 amino acids: CGVNSGGTEAFF. The CDR3 nucleotides are TGCGGCGTTAACTCAGGGGGTACGGAAGCTTTCTTT.

This sequence joins TRBV11-2 and TRBJ2-5; 12 positions agree with TRBD2. The trim removed 0 bases at V and 5 bases at J, leaving 4 bases unmatched. Per germline, CDR1 SGHAT and CDR2 FQNNGV. This CDR3 has 16 residues. DNA of the CDR3: TGTGCCAGCAGCTTAGATCTAGCGGGAGGGGGTGAGACCCAGTACTTC. It is translated as CASSLDLAGGGETQYF.

This clonotype is a singleton in its sample. The germline gene is not matched at one end of the junction; a read error may be the cause. V usage is TRBV10-3 and J usage is TRBJ2-1; 7 bases match TRBD1. This CDR3 has 16 amino acids. Germline CDR1 is ENHRY and CDR2 is SYGVKD. CDR3 sequence reads: CAISESVDRLYNEQFF. The DNA for the CDR3 is TGTGCCATCAGTGAGTCGGTGGACAGGCTCTACAATGAGCAATTCTTC.

This clonotype turned up a few times. The chain couples TRBV12-3 or TRBV12-4 to TRBJ2-7, with D uncertain. Trimming removed 5 bases at V and 0 bases at J, with 14 bases between. The CDR3 has 15 residues. CDR3 coding DNA: TGTGCCAGCAGTCCCCAACGGGCCCGCTCCTACGAGCAGTACTTC. Its protein is CASSPQRARSYEQYF.

This clonotype has a count of ten or more. J is TRBJ2-3 and V is TRBV5-8; no definite D call. Between the trimmed V and J ends, which lost 2 bases and 2 bases, there was a span of 12 bases. The CDR3 runs 15 residues. The germline V gene encodes CDR1 SGHTS and CDR2 YDEGEE. In DNA, the CDR3 is TGTGCCAGCAGCTTTATTTCCACTAACACAGATACGCAGTATTTT. Its translation is CASSFISTNTDTQYF.

This clonotype was picked up a small number of times. The rearrangement uses TRBV28 and TRBJ2-5, with 7 bases lining up with TRBD2. The CDR3 extends over 14 amino acids. CDR1 and CDR2 from the germline V gene are MDHEN and SYDVKM. V was clipped by 8 bases and J by 1 base; unmatched bases: 7. This chain's CDR3 is CASGSSGSQETQYF. The CDR3 DNA reads as TGTGCCAGCGGCTCTAGCGGATCCCAAGAGACCCAGTACTTC.

This clonotype appeared a few times. This rearrangement joins TRBV6-5 to TRBJ2-5; perhaps TRBD2 as D (5 bases). The CDR3 is made up of 13 amino acids. V was pared by 4 bases and J by 5 bases, with 11 bases between. Germline CDR1 reads MNHEY; CDR2 reads SVGAGI. The CDR3 DNA is TGTGCCAGCAGTTCTCAGCGGAGGGAGACCCAGTACTTC. Residues: CASSSQRRETQYF.

In this sample, this clonotype turned up a few times. The chain employs TRBV10-1 and TRBJ2-3; 8 bases are shared with TRBD1. Germline assignment: CDR1 WNHNN and CDR2 SYGVQD (reference sequence). J was trimmed by 2 bases and V by 1 base; bases with no gene match: 8. CDR3 length: 17 residues. CDR3 amino acids: CASSEWSQGALTDTQYF. CDR3 nucleotides: TGCGCCAGCAGTGAGTGGTCTCAGGGGGCTCTCACAGATACGCAGTATTTT.

CDR3 loop: CASSATDRVNQPQHF. In DNA form, the CDR3 reads TGTGCCAGCAGTGCAACGGACAGGGTCAATCAGCCCCAGCATTTT. The chain employs TRBV6-1 and TRBJ1-5; 8 bases match TRBD1. CDR1 is MNHNS and CDR2 is SASEGT in the germline V gene. The CDR3 loop spans 15 amino acids. Trimming cost V 4 bases and J 3 bases; bases outside gene matches: 5.

The chain couples TRBV14 to TRBJ1-6, with 7 bases identical to TRBD1. V lost 0 bases, J lost 9 bases, and 5 bases stayed unmatched. This CDR3 is built from 15 residues. From germline, CDR1 is SGHDN and CDR2 FVKESK. The CDR3 DNA reads TGTGCCAGCAGCCAAGACAGGGGGAGCGGTTCACCCCTCCACTTT. Protein: CASSQDRGSGSPLHF.

To note about this clonotype: Likely a read error: the CDR3 ends without its conserved phenylalanine or tryptophan. This rearrangement joins TRBV29-1 to TRBJ2-5; D is unclear. The CDR3 extends over 12 amino acids. CDR1 SQVTM and CDR2 ANQGSEA come from the germline V gene. The V end was cut by 5 bases, the J end by 2 bases, with 9 bases between. The chain's CDR3 is CSVTSQQETQYS. CDR3 coding DNA: TGCAGCGTTACAAGTCAGCAAGAGACCCAGTACTCC.

On this clonotype itself: One end of the junction fails to match germline, which may point to a read error. The chain employs TRBV11-3 and TRBJ2-7; D unclear. The CDR3 runs 13 residues. Per the germline V gene, CDR1 is SGHNT and CDR2 is YENEEA. This CDR3 is CGSSFSLGHEQYF. Written as DNA, the CDR3 is TGTGGCAGCAGCTTCTCGCTTGGGCACGAGCAGTATTTC.

The rearrangement links TRBV7-8 to TRBJ2-1, with 11 bases identical to TRBD2. J was trimmed by 7 bases and V by 2 bases; bases with no gene match: 4. The CDR3 sequence is 15 residues long. Per the germline V gene, CDR1 is SGHVS and CDR2 is FQNEAQ. The CDR3 region is CASSLRRLAGNEQFF. As DNA, the CDR3 is TGTGCCAGCAGCTTACGCAGACTAGCGGGAAATGAGCAGTTCTTC.

This chain joins TRBV4-1 and TRBJ2-3; weak D call: TRBD2 (6 bases). The germline V gene encodes CDR1 MGHRA and CDR2 YSYEKL. V was clipped by 0 bases and J by 4 bases, with 26 bases between them. The CDR3 sequence is 20 residues long. The CDR3 loop is CASSQEGLKTARDRSDTQYF. In nucleotides, the CDR3 is TGCGCCAGCAGCCAAGAGGGTCTAAAGACGGCGCGGGATAGGTCAGATACGCAGTATTTT.

This clonotype turned up a few times. Here the CDR3 reads CATSALQTSVINEQFF. CDR3 DNA sequence: TGTGCCACCAGTGCCCTTCAGACTAGCGTCATCAATGAGCAGTTCTTC. The V and J genes are TRBV24-1 and TRBJ2-1, with 8 bases fitting TRBD2. Germline-derived CDR1 and CDR2 are KGHDR and SFDVKD. Trimming took 5 bases from V and 6 from J; bases not matched to a gene: 11. The CDR3 spans 16 residues.

With respect to this clonotype: A read error is possible here, since a much larger clone lies one base away. This chain uses TRBV6-5 with TRBJ1-2; D is ambiguous. The germline V gene has CDR1 MNHEY and CDR2 SVGAGI. V lost 8 bases to trimming and J lost 5 bases, with 15 bases between them. This CDR3 has 13 residues. The DNA for the CDR3 is TGTGCCAGCCGTAAAGACAAGCGTTATGGCTACACCTTC. This codes for CASRKDKRYGYTF.

This clonotype was observed many times. The chain couples TRBV11-2 to TRBJ2-1; 9 bases match TRBD1. Germline V gives CDR1 SGHAT, CDR2 FQNNGV. The CDR3 sequence is 15 residues long. After removal of 3 bases from V and 7 bases from J, the junction contained 7 bases not matched to a gene. CDR3: CASSFDRGTGNEQFF. CDR3 sequence (DNA): TGTGCCAGCAGCTTTGACAGGGGGACAGGGAATGAGCAGTTCTTC.

Turning to this clonotype: Being one base from a much bigger clone, this may be a read error. The chain has TRBV11-2 and TRBJ1-1; perhaps TRBD1 as D (5 bases). Germline values: CDR1 SGHAT, CDR2 FQNNGV. Trimming left V 8 bases short and J 7 bases short, with 17 bases between. The CDR3 is 13 residues long. CDR3 sequence: CASLSWGWIEAFF. The CDR3 DNA reads TGTGCCAGCCTGTCTTGGGGGTGGATTGAAGCTTTCTTT.

The rearrangement links TRBV11-1 to TRBJ2-5; D is unclear. The CDR3 runs to 12 residues. Germline V lookup: CDR1 SGHAT, CDR2 FQDESV (reference sequence). V lost 5 bases, J lost 8 bases, and 12 bases lay in between. For the CDR3, the DNA is TGTGCCAGCAGCCGAGAACGGAAAACCCAGTACTTC. It is translated as CASSRERKTQYF.

The chain recombines TRBV14 with TRBJ2-7; D not certain. With 4 bases removed from V and 2 bases from J, the gap between germline ends came to 12 bases. Germline CDR1 reads SGHDN; CDR2 reads FVKESK. This CDR3 has 14 residues. The CDR3 sequence is CASSLTWSAYEQYF. In DNA, the CDR3 is TGTGCCAGCAGCCTCACATGGTCAGCCTACGAGCAGTACTTC.